This entry features one T cell receptor beta chain sequence. Taking its sample share into account, this clonotype is medium-sized (0.01 to 0.1%). What this receptor recognizes is not known. Base qualities are not recorded, but no much larger clone differs from it by a single base. This sample was taken from a study of HIV-infected patients and healthy controls (dated by TCRdb to the mid-2010s). The study in broad terms: The study tested whether deep TCR repertoire sequencing of HIV patients' small blood samples could capture immune perturbation and reconstitution. What the study reported, not specific to this receptor: Eight alpha and eight beta V genes showed significantly different mean usage between HIV-infected patients and controls. Processing included only sixteen HIV-infected individuals, and this was regarded by the authors as a major limit on how widely the findings apply. Most CMV-associated CDR3s became more frequent during therapy, although their change was not significant, whereas HIV-associated CDR3s showed a significant decrease in frequency. The apparent post-therapy recovery of the Gini index in HIV-infected patients was not reproduced in size-matched repertoire data. Comparisons were complicated by unequal numbers of distinct sequences between patients and controls, and rare events from HIV-infected data were overweighted by size-matching. HLA typing of donors was not performed in the study. Both the Jaccard index and the count of highly shared sequences showed that healthy controls shared more CDR3s between individuals than HIV+ patients did. Alpha-chain CDR3s from MAIT cells occurred at high frequency in healthy controls but were severely depleted in HIV+ repertoires. The observed differences in diversity could not be explained by the slight differences in age and sex profiles between the study cohorts. Roughly threefold more distinct CDR3s and higher Shannon diversity were observed in healthy control repertoires than in untreated HIV+ repertoires. Sequencing depth was restricted by the use of whole blood, which also prevented the dynamics of distinct T-cell subpopulations from being separated. Alpha-beta chain pairing was not determined in the samples. HIV-infected repertoires had significantly higher mean Gini indices than controls, possibly reflecting oligoclonality.

Roughly 0.55 ug RNA was reverse transcribed with SuperScript III using primers against the alpha and beta constant regions. Separate alpha and beta chain libraries were generated by chain-specific third strand synthesis with multiplexing indices. The protocol used a single primer pair to amplify all rearrangements within a chain, which avoided primer bias, and attached molecular barcodes to each cDNA molecule. T4 RNA Ligase 1 joined purified cDNA to a 5' RACE adapter that carried a random hexamer and the SP2 sequencing primer site. Second strand synthesis was primed from the SP2 site with Phusion polymerase, using slow temperature ramps to favor optimal annealing. Each molecule's 12-nucleotide barcode consisted of two random hexamer sequences, both added before amplification and joined together. A brief initial PCR introduced P5 and P7 adapter elements together with a second index, and a roughly 20-cycle amplification PCR using P5s and P7 primers was subsequently performed. A total of 25 to 30 PCR cycles were applied to the libraries, which were quantified on a Qubit, sized on a Bioanalyzer, and diluted to about 4 nM. Sequencing of the normalized libraries was done on an Illumina MiSeq using 2 x 250 paired-end kits. MinElute columns were the means by which the reverse transcription reactions were cleaned up, and the reactions were eluted into approximately 10 ul Tris-Cl. Adapter ligations ran for 23 hours at 16 degrees C and were afterwards cleaned with AMPure XP beads at a 1:1 ratio. On the authors' methods: Demultiplexed FASTQ files were processed with a modified Decombinator by which V, J, insert and barcode information was output. Sequences that shared a barcode but differed from the dominant sequence were discarded as errors, and original cDNA molecules were estimated by counting barcodes clustered at Levenshtein distance 3. The R packages ineq, vegan, igraph and RCytoscape were used for downstream analyses, together with IMGT nomenclature and CDR3 definitions. To avoid skew from clonal expansion, each TCR was counted once, and V gene usage was computed over distinct sequences. Similarity networks connected unique CDR3 amino acid sequences within a donor whenever two sequences differed by a single Levenshtein edit. In the repertoires, a search was made for a compiled set of published HIV-specific CDR3s (approximately 94 alpha, 650 to 750 beta) and CMV-specific CDR3s (around twelve alpha, about 250 beta). Random subsampling to size-matched repertoires demonstrated that the decreased diversity in patients did not result from their lower sequence numbers. Clones were called with MiXCR by TCRdb after fastp trimmed the public reads at Q25, and only in-frame beta chains were retained. Identical CDR3 protein sequences are pooled into one entry, listed with their most common genes and DNA. What appears here as the V and J calls and clone size reflects TCRdb's work, not the paper's. This sample lists roughly 11,000 distinct CDR3 sequences; about 5.1% were detected once. The ten largest clones add up to around 3% of the sample.

Per the germline V gene, SQVTM is the CDR1 and ANQGSEA is the CDR2. Including cysteine and phenylalanine, the CDR3 has 14 amino acids. CDR3 DNA is the only sequence kept; it has 42 bases, read in frame from the first base. Trimming leaves V shorter by 4 bases and J shorter by 9 bases, with the junction holding 13 bases beyond the gene matches. Whole blood was used without cell fractionation, so all unsorted peripheral T cells were reflected in the repertoire. Around ten uninfected healthy donors were sampled as controls, a few of whom were sampled twice about 3 months apart. For RNA extraction, around 2.5 ml of peripheral blood was collected into Tempus tubes. Residual genomic DNA was removed with the TURBO-DNase kit and globin mRNA was depleted with GLOBINclear.

What was sequenced was blood. The chain is encoded by TRBV29-1 joined to TRBJ1-1, with 8 central nucleotides matching TRBD1. The source is an adult in good health. The CDR3 protein is CSVVRASDRGKAFF. The bases are TGCAGCGTTGTTCGGGCGTCCGACAGGGGAAAAGCTTTCTTT.